What follows are 14 T cell receptor beta chains derived from one specimen sequenced in a study of blood T cells in healthy people across ages. A second PCR, run for about 7 to 11 cycles, used a sample-barcoded 5' primer plus a J-beta primer mix. TCRdb called the 5' RACE reads again in MiXCR, with one record for every CDR3 protein. The sample has some 1.5 million distinct CDR3 sequences; 28% are singletons. Material for sequencing was blood. These receptors came from a woman aged 25 to 39 in good health.

The V gene is TRBV30, the J gene TRBJ2-1; D remains unclear. This CDR3 comprises 16 residues. CDR1 is GTSNPN, CDR2 SVGIG, per germline (reference sequence). Trimming took off 1 base at V and 0 bases at J, with 13 bases between the two ends. CDR3 sequence: CAWSGASVSSYNEQFF. CDR3 coding DNA: TGTGCCTGGAGTGGAGCTAGTGTAAGCTCCTACAATGAGCAGTTCTTC.

In the case of this clonotype: A clone one base away is much larger, so this may be a read error. The chain carries TRBV10-3 and TRBJ2-5; 12 positions match TRBD1. There are 16 residues in the CDR3. Germline CDR1 reads ENHRY; CDR2 reads SYGVKD. V gave up 3 bases and J gave up 9 bases; unmatched junction bases: 11. DNA of the CDR3: TGTGCCATCAGTGATGGGACAGGGGGCCATAGGGAGGCCCAGTACTTC. Its protein is CAISDGTGGHREAQYF.

This clonotype came up a few times. The rearrangement uses TRBV20-1 and TRBJ2-4, with TRBD1 matching 9 bases. Germline-derived CDR1 and CDR2 are DFQATT and SNEGSKA (reference sequence). J gave up 7 bases and V 0 bases, and 10 bases lay outside the gene matches. CDR3 length equals 16 residues. CDR3 coding DNA: TGCAGTGCTAGAGACTTTGCCGGGACAGGGAGGAACATTCAGTACTTC. It is translated as CSARDFAGTGRNIQYF.

Points on this clonotype: The junction does not match germline at one end; this may be a read error. The chain combines TRBV12-3 or TRBV12-4 with TRBJ2-3; unclear D gene. The CDR3 is 12 amino acids. The CDR3 region has the DNA TGTGCCAGCAGTCCGAGCGCAGATGCGCAGTATTTT. This translates into CASSPSADAQYF.

This clonotype was detected only a few times. This chain joins TRBV19 and TRBJ1-6; no firm D call. V dropped 5 bases and J dropped 13 bases, with 15 bases sitting between them. The V gene's germline CDR1 is LNHDA and CDR2 SQIVND (reference sequence). The CDR3 has 13 residues. CDR3 amino acids: CASSPGGPRPLHF. DNA of the CDR3: TGTGCCAGTAGTCCTGGAGGCCCCCGGCCCCTCCACTTT.

The gene calls are TRBV20-1 and TRBJ2-3; 8 nucleotides match TRBD1. The CDR3 is 17 residues long. The junction had 16 bases not matched to a gene; V was cut back by 8 bases and J by 0 bases. Germline CDR1 reads DFQATT; CDR2 reads SNEGSKA (reference sequence). DNA of the CDR3: TGCAGTACCGCGTCGGTCCAGGGGGCAGGTAGCACAGATACGCAGTATTTT. Its translation: CSTASVQGAGSTDTQYF.

Regarding this clonotype: One end of the junction varies from germline; a read error may be responsible. V gene TRBV15 combines with J gene TRBJ1-2, with D tentatively TRBD1 (6 bases). The CDR3 runs to 15 residues. Looked up from germline, CDR1 is LNHNV and CDR2 is YYDKDF (reference sequence). The CDR3 loop reads CAASRGGGARYGYTF. The CDR3 DNA sequence: TGTGCCGCCAGCCGAGGCGGGGGCGCGAGGTATGGCTACACCTTC.

A note on this clonotype: Sequence at one end of the junction differs from germline and may be a read error. V gene TRBV5-5 combines with J gene TRBJ2-5; 8 bases are shared with TRBD1. The DNA end is a closer match to TRBJ2-7, so the J assignment may be wrong. The CDR3 is 14 amino acids. Germline values: CDR1 SGHKS, CDR2 YYEKEE (reference sequence). The CDR3 here is CACSFMGQVYEQYF. The DNA of the CDR3 is TGTGCCTGCAGCTTTATGGGACAGGTCTACGAGCAGTACTTC.

The genes are TRBV5-1 and TRBJ2-5; 7 nucleotides agree with TRBD1. The V gene end was trimmed by 4 bases and the J gene end by 11 bases; junction bases not matched to a gene: 20. There are 16 residues in the CDR3. The V gene's germline CDR1 is SGHRS and CDR2 YFSETQ. CDR3 sequence (DNA): TGCGCCAGCAGCAAGAGAGAGGGGGCAGAGTACAATGAGCAGTACTTC. It codes for CASSKREGAEYNEQYF. The variable domain in full, completed from reference TRBV5-1 and TRBJ2-5, reads KAGVTQTPRYLIKTRGQQVTLSCSPISGHRSVSWYQQTPGQGLQFLFEYFSETQRNKGNFPGRFSGRQFSNSRSEMNVSTLELGDSALYLCASSKREGAEYNEQYFGPGTRLLVL.

This chain links TRBV4-1 with TRBJ1-1; no firm D call. Germline V lookup: CDR1 MGHRA, CDR2 YSYEKL. The CDR3 is made up of 15 amino acids. V was shortened by 2 bases and J by 5 bases, with 15 bases between the two germline ends. In DNA form, the CDR3 reads TGCGCCAGCAGCCAACCCATGAACGTCAAGACTGAAGCTTTCTTT. Protein: CASSQPMNVKTEAFF.

V usage is TRBV29-1 and J usage is TRBJ2-7; 7 bases agree with TRBD2. After removal of 6 bases from V and 5 bases from J, the junction contained 16 bases not matched to a gene. The CDR3 consists of 15 residues. Germline lookup yields CDR1 SQVTM and CDR2 ANQGSEA. The CDR3 protein is CSVPAEGGFRDEQYF. The DNA of the CDR3 is TGCAGCGTCCCTGCTGAGGGAGGGTTTCGGGACGAGCAGTACTTC.

Ten or more counts support this clonotype. The chain employs TRBV28 and TRBJ2-5; D unresolved. V was pared by 4 bases and J by 6 bases, with 9 bases between. Germline values: CDR1 MDHEN, CDR2 SYDVKM. The CDR3 has 12 amino acids. The DNA for the CDR3 is TGTGCCAGCAGTTCCGGCCTCAAGACCCAGTACTTC. Protein sequence: CASSSGLKTQYF. Looking up the rest from reference TRBV28 and TRBJ2-5 gives the full variable domain: DVKVTQSSRYLVKRTGEKVFLECVQDMDHENMFWYRQDPGLGLRLIYFSYDVKMKEKGDIPEGYSVSREKKERFSLILESASTNQTSMYLCASSSGLKTQYFGPGTRLLVL.

This clonotype was seen once. DNA for the CDR3: TGTGCCAGCAGAGATAGCGGGACCGAAGAGACCCAGTACTTC. It is translated as CASRDSGTEETQYF. The chain carries TRBV6-2 or TRBV6-3 and TRBJ2-5, with 8 bases aligning to TRBD2. CDR1 is MNHEY, CDR2 SVGEGT, per germline. The CDR3 contains 14 residues. Trimming removed 6 bases from V and 3 bases from J; junction bases left unmatched: 6.

This sequence joins TRBV5-1 and TRBJ2-1; D uncertain. CDR3 length: 16 residues. Per germline, CDR1 SGHRS and CDR2 YFSETQ. The V and J ends lost 4 bases and 1 base respectively, with 15 bases between them. The CDR3 bases are TGCGCCAGCAGCCCCGGTAGTAAAAGTTCCTACAATGAGCAGTTCTTC. Its protein is CASSPGSKSSYNEQFF.